Following are 5 T cell receptor beta chains from one sample sequenced in a study of low-dose radiotherapy and immunotherapy resistance in tumors (dated 2022 in TCRdb). Sequencing relied on an Illumina HiSeq 2500. Superscript III and a set of TRAV- and TRBV-specific primers were used to synthesize first-strand cDNA, so that both TCRalpha and TCRbeta chains were covered. TCRs were amplified for 20 to 25 PCR cycles with Phusion, using a constant-region primer paired with the adapter attached to the V primers. TCRdb itself trimmed the public reads at Q25 with fastp, ran MiXCR and retained productive beta chains. Each CDR3 protein gets just one entry, which takes the most common genes and DNA from the rows behind it. In all, the sample holds 50,000 or so distinct CDR3 sequences, and about 25% of those were seen once. The ten largest clones represent approximately 7.2% of the sample. The label giving this sample's time point can be read as: after trial treatment. The treatment or condition tag for this specimen amounts to: LDRT plus nivolumab, ipilimumab, low-dose cyclophosphamide and aspirin (RACIN trial).

The starting material was PBMCs, obtained after low-dose radiotherapy plus immunotherapy. Every receptor here comes from a male donor with prostate cancer.

At least ten counts were recorded for this clonotype. The gene calls are TRBV28 and TRBJ1-2, with a possible D match to TRBD1 (5 bases). The CDR3 length is 16 residues. With 2 bases removed from V and 3 bases from J, the gap between germline ends came to 16 bases. Germline assignment: CDR1 MDHEN and CDR2 SYDVKM. The CDR3 region is CASSLPWAGGDYGYTF. For the CDR3, the DNA is TGTGCCAGCAGTTTACCTTGGGCAGGAGGGGACTATGGCTACACCTTC.

The CDR3 is CASSFFVSDRGYGYTF. The DNA of the CDR3 is TGCGCCAGCAGCTTTTTCGTTTCGGACAGGGGCTATGGCTACACCTTC. The gene calls are TRBV5-1 and TRBJ1-2; 9 bases match TRBD1. V was clipped by 2 bases and J by 4 bases; unmatched bases: 9. Germline V gives CDR1 SGHRS, CDR2 YFSETQ. This CDR3 spans 16 amino acids.

This clonotype was counted at least ten times. The V gene is TRBV5-1, the J gene TRBJ2-5, with 7 bases identical to TRBD2. The V gene's germline CDR1 is SGHRS and CDR2 YFSETQ. The length of the CDR3 is 13 residues. V shed 4 bases, J shed 5 bases, and the junction held 5 bases outside the gene matches. The CDR3 loop reads CASSHTSAETQYF. In DNA form, the CDR3 reads TGCGCCAGCAGCCACACTAGCGCCGAGACCCAGTACTTC.

This chain uses TRBV10-3 with TRBJ1-1, with TRBD1 as a possible D gene (5 bases). This CDR3 is 15 amino acids long. Germline assignment: CDR1 ENHRY and CDR2 SYGVKD. With 2 bases removed from V and 3 bases from J, the gap between germline ends came to 13 bases. CDR3 DNA: TGTGCCATCAGTGAGGAGGGGAGTGGGGACACTGAAGCTTTCTTT. Amino acids: CAISEEGSGDTEAFF.

This clonotype was recorded many times. This chain connects TRBV27 to TRBJ2-2; D uncertain. Germline CDR1 is MNHEY and CDR2 is SMNVEV (reference sequence). Deletions cut 6 bases from V and 3 bases from J, with 8 bases between. The CDR3 totals 13 residues. The DNA for the CDR3 is TGTGCCAGCAGCCCTACAGACACCGGGGAGCTGTTTTTT. As protein: CASSPTDTGELFF.